This TCR beta chain is drawn from a study of radiotherapy plus CTLA-4 blockade in lung cancer. In regard to this clone: The antigen is unknown.

The germline V gene has CDR1 SGHDT and CDR2 YYEEEE. Trimming removed 6 bases at V and 0 bases at J, with 12 bases between. The CDR3 covers 14 residues. Points from the study as a whole: Dynamics of early blood T cell clones, together with interferon-beta, were reportedly the best predictors of response.

Assay: immunoSEQ multiplex PCR; the TCRdb copy retains only in-frame clones and omits some. In the table there are 40,000 to 45,000 clones, over 60% of which are singletons. The clonotype originates from a human donor with non-small cell lung cancer who had a partial response to radiotherapy plus ipilimumab. The chain recombines TRBV5-6 with TRBJ1-1, with D possibly matching TRBD1 (6 bases). The sequencing used peripheral blood, collected from a patient treated with radiotherapy plus ipilimumab. CDR3 sequence: CASTWGPLNTEAFF. As DNA, the CDR3 is TGTGCCAGCACCTGGGGGCCCCTGAACACTGAAGCTTTCTTT.